The entry that follows covers one TCR beta chain sequence. Its target is not known. Assay used: immunoSEQ multiplex PCR; TCRdb lists only in-frame clones, some missing. This sample has about 12,000 clones, with about 93% found just once. The CDR3 length is 18 residues. V trimming: 5 bases; J trimming: 4 bases; junction bases outside the gene matches: 13. Germline V gene lookup returns CDR1 MNHEY and CDR2 SMNVEV (reference sequence). This entry is derived from a study of graft-versus-host responses after intestinal transplantation. Study-level information: Each of the recipients got a multivisceral, liver-intestinal, or isolated intestinal transplant.

The study's findings and limits: When patients had graft-donor T cell macrochimerism, their allografts held high graft-versus-host to host-versus-graft clonal ratios. Early after transplant, HvG clones declined as circulating GvH clones peaked. Present in recipient marrow, GvH clones included some that appeared first in ileum or blood.

The sample here was PBMCs, taken roughly 110 days after intestinal transplant. The V call is TRBV27, the J call TRBJ2-1, with 11 bases matching TRBD2. The source is a human patient who received an intestinal transplant, so some T cells may come from the graft donor. The CDR3 nucleotides read TGTGCCAGCAGTCTTACCGGACTAGCGGGCATCCTATACAATGAGCAGTTCTTC. Protein: CASSLTGLAGILYNEQFF.